The clone carrying this T cell receptor (beta chain) has only a few counts. The antigen remains unidentified. The treatment: roughly 10-day PBMC culture with coronavirus spike peptide pools or control peptides (ViraFEST assay). One should note that the unexposed donor's CD4+ T cells were collected before the COVID-19 pandemic (2011-2018). Researchers reported culturing approximately 2 million PBMCs per well with about 9.4 IU/ml IL-2 and 8 to 10 ug/ml peptide pools. This specimen comes from a study of vaccination and CD4 T cells after COVID-19. Across the whole study: Participants were vaccinated with two doses, given as either BNT162b2 or mRNA-1273 vaccine.

The CDR3 is 10 residues long. The Oncomine TCR Beta short-read assay sequenced DNA from cultured CD4+ T cells. Genomic DNA extraction was carried out from cultured CD4+ T cells. TCRdb reanalysed the PCR reads using MiXCR and keeps one entry per CDR3 protein. The data hold 8,700 or so distinct CDR3 sequences, with more than 25% observed a single time. What was sequenced was CD4+ T cells from blood, cultured in vitro. The chain carries TRBV21-1 and TRBJ2-2. TRBV21-1 is a pseudogene. The TCR sequence derives from a human donor in good health. The CDR3 sequence is CASRAGELFF. The CDR3 nucleotides read TGTGCCAGCCGGGCCGGGGAGCTGTTTTTT.